The 20 T cell receptor beta chains in this list originate from one sample, sequenced in a study of T cells in Graves' hyperthyroidism and ophthalmopathy. TCR beta CDR3 region amplification was performed from RNA transcripts. The HTBI primer set served for first-round RT-PCR of the TCR CDR3. TCRdb analysed the multiplex PCR reads with MiXCR anew, one entry per CDR3 protein. The sample lists a few hundred thousand distinct CDR3 sequences, roughly 20% occurring once. Sample: blood. The receptors derive from a man aged 18-30 years with Graves' hyperthyroidism.

This clonotype occurred many times. V is TRBV6-5 and J is TRBJ1-1, with 8 bases identical to TRBD1. Trimming cost V 5 bases and J 4 bases; bases outside gene matches: 9. From germline, CDR1 is MNHEY and CDR2 SVGAGI. The CDR3 has 15 amino acids. CDR3 DNA: TGTGCCAGCAGTCTACAGACAGGGGCCCGCACTGAAGCTTTCTTT. Translating it yields CASSLQTGARTEAFF.

This clonotype was picked up one time. The V and J genes are TRBV12-3 or TRBV12-4 and TRBJ1-1, with TRBD1 as a possible D gene (6 bases). This CDR3 has 15 residues. Trimming took off 6 bases at V and 3 bases at J, with 17 bases between the two ends. The chain's CDR3 is CASRDRHRADTEAFF. CDR3 bases: TGTGCCAGCAGAGACCGTCACAGGGCGGACACTGAAGCTTTCTTT.

Concerning this clonotype itself: This may come from a read error, since a much larger clone is one base off. V gene TRBV12-3 or TRBV12-4 combines with J gene TRBJ1-1; D possibly corresponds to TRBD1 (5 bases). CDR3 length: 12 residues. The ends were cut back, 6 bases at V and 7 bases at J, with 12 bases in the middle. CDR3 protein: CASRPRGGEAFF. CDR3 sequence (DNA): TGTGCCAGCAGACCAAGGGGCGGTGAAGCTTTCTTT.

CDR3 sequence (DNA): TGTGCCAGCAGCGTCGGAGCGGCCCTTTCAGATACGCAGTATTTT. Amino acid sequence: CASSVGAALSDTQYF. The V and J genes are TRBV9 and TRBJ2-3; possible D gene TRBD2, 5 bases. V was clipped by 2 bases and J by 4 bases, with 14 bases between them. CDR3 size: 15 residues. CDR1 SGDLS and CDR2 YYNGEE come from the germline V gene.

This clonotype was recorded at least ten times. The rearrangement joins TRBV11-2 to TRBJ2-7, with D unclear. The CDR3 length is 17 residues. The germline V gene has CDR1 SGHAT and CDR2 FQNNGV. Trimming cost V 0 bases and J 3 bases, with 18 bases left between them. Here the CDR3 reads CASSLDPPAETIYEQYF. CDR3 DNA sequence: TGTGCCAGCAGCTTAGACCCCCCCGCGGAGACCATCTACGAGCAGTACTTC.

This clonotype was recorded many times. V usage is TRBV5-6 and J usage is TRBJ1-3, with D possibly being TRBD1 (5 bases). The CDR3 length is 16 residues. From germline, CDR1 is SGHDT and CDR2 YYEEEE. V was trimmed by 3 bases and J by 0 bases, leaving 13 bases between them. CDR3: CASSYYTGRSGNTIYF. The CDR3 region has the DNA TGTGCCAGCAGCTACTATACAGGCCGCTCTGGAAACACCATATATTTT.

This clonotype was detected a few times. The V gene is TRBV6-1, the J gene TRBJ2-7; D perhaps matches TRBD1 (5 bases). Trimming took 6 bases from V and 5 from J, leaving 20 bases between them. There are 15 residues in the CDR3. Per the germline V gene, CDR1 is MNHNS and CDR2 is SASEGT. CDR3 coding DNA: TGTGCCAGCAGGACCCTCAGGGCTTCGGGCCACGAGCAGTACTTC. This gives the protein CASRTLRASGHEQYF.

This chain connects TRBV20-1 to TRBJ2-5; D call uncertain. Germline loops: CDR1 DFQATT, CDR2 SNEGSKA (reference sequence). The ends were cut back, 0 bases at V and 6 bases at J, with 11 bases in the middle. This CDR3 is built from 13 residues. The chain's CDR3 is CSARDVRVQTQYF. The CDR3 nucleotides read TGCAGTGCTAGAGATGTTAGGGTCCAGACCCAGTACTTC.

In its sample, this clonotype was seen many times. The rearrangement uses TRBV11-2 and TRBJ1-5; TRBD1 is a possible D gene (6 bases). This CDR3 is built from 17 residues. The germline gives CDR1 SGHAT, CDR2 FQNNGV. The V end was cut by 6 bases, the J end by 3 bases, with 21 bases between. Here the CDR3 DNA reads TGTGCCAGCAGTCCGCGAGACAGGACCTTCTACAATCAGCCCCAGCATTTT. Protein sequence: CASSPRDRTFYNQPQHF.

The J gene is TRBJ1-2, the V gene TRBV6-2 or TRBV6-3; D not resolved. This CDR3 has 15 residues. The germline V and J ends were trimmed by 1 base and 3 bases, with 12 bases remaining between them. Per the germline V gene, CDR1 is MNHEY and CDR2 is SVGEGT. The CDR3 sequence is CASSYYIRTDYGYTF. CDR3 nucleotide sequence: TGTGCCAGCAGTTACTATATCCGGACGGACTATGGCTACACCTTC.

In DNA form, the CDR3 reads TGTGCCACCAGCAGGGCAGGGACAGGGGTTGGAAATCAGCCCCAGCATTTT. It codes for CATSRAGTGVGNQPQHF. The J gene is TRBJ1-5, the V gene TRBV15; 10 bases agree with TRBD1. CDR3 size: 17 residues. Per germline, CDR1 LNHNV and CDR2 YYDKDF (reference sequence). After removal of 3 bases from V and 4 bases from J, the junction contained 9 bases not matched to a gene.

As to this clonotype: Given a much more abundant clone one base away, this may be a read error. V usage is TRBV12-3 or TRBV12-4 and J usage is TRBJ1-1; 8 nucleotides agree with TRBD1. CDR3 length: 15 amino acids. V shed 5 bases, J shed 4 bases, and the junction held 9 bases outside the gene matches. The CDR3 here is CASSPGQGWSTEAFF. In DNA, the CDR3 is TGTGCCAGCAGTCCAGGACAGGGCTGGAGCACTGAAGCTTTCTTT.

The V gene is TRBV6-2 or TRBV6-3, the J gene TRBJ1-5; possible D gene TRBD1, 6 bases. Germline V gene lookup returns CDR1 MNHEY and CDR2 SVGEGT. The V end lost 7 bases, the J end lost 7 bases, and 20 bases lay between the germline ends. This CDR3 is 15 amino acids long. CDR3 protein: CASNENRQVGQPQHF. For the CDR3, the DNA is TGTGCCAGCAATGAGAACCGACAGGTCGGACAGCCCCAGCATTTT.

This clonotype came up many times. V gene TRBV12-3 or TRBV12-4 combines with J gene TRBJ1-5; D might be TRBD1 (6 bases). The CDR3 contains 15 residues. Between the trimmed V and J ends, which lost 4 bases and 3 bases, there was a span of 13 bases. The DNA of the CDR3 is TGTGCCAGCAGTTCTCAGGGGATGAACAATCAGCCCCAGCATTTT. Its translation is CASSSQGMNNQPQHF.

The rearrangement links TRBV4-1 to TRBJ2-7; 11 bases agree with TRBD2. The CDR3 extends over 16 amino acids. V gave up 2 bases and J gave up 0 bases; unmatched junction bases: 3. The V gene's germline CDR1 is MGHRA and CDR2 YSYEKL. CDR3 DNA sequence: TGCGCCAGCAGCCAATATCTAGCGGGGGGCTCCTACGAGCAGTACTTC. It yields the protein CASSQYLAGGSYEQYF.

This clonotype has at least ten counts. The rearrangement links TRBV12-3 or TRBV12-4 to TRBJ1-2; D remains unclear. Trimming cost V 5 bases and J 10 bases, with 23 bases left between them. CDR3 size: 15 residues. The chain's CDR3 is CASSHPQDATDDYTF. The CDR3 DNA follows: TGTGCCAGCAGTCATCCCCAGGACGCAACTGACGACTACACCTTC.

This clonotype was seen repeatedly, ten times or more. The chain recombines TRBV28 with TRBJ1-6, with D possibly being TRBD1 (6 bases). Germline V gives CDR1 MDHEN, CDR2 SYDVKM. This CDR3 has 13 residues. Trimming removed 6 bases at V and 9 bases at J, with 12 bases between. The CDR3 loop is CASSGGWGSPLHF. The CDR3 DNA follows: TGTGCCAGCAGCGGGGGCTGGGGTTCACCCCTCCACTTT.

This clonotype occurred many times. V is TRBV12-3 or TRBV12-4 and J is TRBJ2-7; no clear D gene. This CDR3 is 15 amino acids long. The V end lost 6 bases, the J end lost 2 bases, and 17 bases lay between the germline ends. CDR3 sequence: CASSSSVQAPYEQYF. CDR3 coding DNA: TGTGCCAGCAGCTCCTCGGTCCAGGCTCCCTACGAGCAGTACTTC.

The rearrangement uses TRBV12-3 or TRBV12-4 and TRBJ2-5, with TRBD2 matching over 11 bases. CDR3 length: 15 amino acids. The trim removed 5 bases at V and 4 bases at J, leaving 6 bases unmatched. The CDR3 region has the DNA TGTGCCAGCAGTAGGGGACTAGCGGACTCAGAGACCCAGTACTTC. Protein product: CASSRGLADSETQYF.

This clonotype has at least ten counts. The chain carries TRBV20-1 and TRBJ1-2; 8 nucleotides line up with TRBD1. The V gene end was trimmed by 0 bases and the J gene end by 5 bases; junction bases not matched to a gene: 14. This CDR3 spans 17 amino acids. Per the germline V gene, CDR1 is DFQATT and CDR2 is SNEGSKA (reference sequence). In DNA, the CDR3 is TGCAGTGCTAGAGATTCTCCCCCTCTGCAGGGGGCTTATGGCTACACCTTC. It translates to CSARDSPPLQGAYGYTF.